Each of the 25 T cell receptor beta chains below was sequenced from the same sample in a study of response to subunit inactivated influenza vaccine. A single record per CDR3 protein comes from TCRdb applying MiXCR to the RT-PCR reads. Seen here are about half a million distinct CDR3 sequences, 25% observed once, and the top ten hold 1.5% to 2%. The source material was CD4+ T cells sorted from PBMCs, sampled roughly 5 days after vaccination. The source is a man between 45 and 60 years old who received an inactivated influenza vaccine.

This clonotype showed up just a few times. This chain links TRBV20-1 with TRBJ2-3; D unclear. CDR1 is DFQATT and CDR2 is SNEGSKA in the germline V gene (reference sequence). Trimming took 5 bases from V and 4 from J, leaving 16 bases between them. This CDR3 comprises 14 residues. CDR3 nucleotides: TGCAGTGCTGCACGGCAGGTGCGCGCAGATACGCAGTATTTT. Protein product: CSAARQVRADTQYF.

CDR3 in amino acids: CAISESILPGGEQYF. The CDR3 coding sequence is TGTGCCATCAGTGAGTCGATACTGCCCGGCGGCGAGCAGTACTTC. V and J are TRBV10-3 and TRBJ2-7; no firm D call. The germline CDR1 and CDR2 sequences are ENHRY and SYGVKD. V dropped 0 bases and J dropped 6 bases, with 15 bases sitting between them. The CDR3 loop spans 15 amino acids.

This clonotype was recorded many times. This chain uses TRBV5-1 with TRBJ2-7, with D perhaps assigned TRBD1 or TRBD2 (5 bases each). Germline lookup yields CDR1 SGHRS and CDR2 YFSETQ. V was pared by 0 bases and J by 1 base, with 8 bases between. This CDR3 region has 14 residues. The CDR3 sequence is CASSLGDRSYEQYF. The CDR3, as DNA: TGCGCCAGCAGCTTGGGGGACCGTTCCTACGAGCAGTACTTC.

This clonotype was counted a few times. V gene TRBV20-1 combines with J gene TRBJ2-3, with TRBD2 matching 12 bases. The germline gives CDR1 DFQATT, CDR2 SNEGSKA (reference sequence). J was trimmed by 2 bases and V by 1 base; bases with no gene match: 4. The CDR3 loop spans 16 amino acids. The CDR3 DNA is TGCAGTGCTAGAGCTTCTAGCGGGGGGGTCACAGATACGCAGTATTTT. The encoded protein is CSARASSGGVTDTQYF.

This clonotype was seen just once. The rearrangement joins TRBV5-1 to TRBJ2-3; 10 bases align to TRBD2. CDR1 and CDR2 (germline): SGHRS, YFSETQ. This CDR3 spans 15 amino acids. V trimming: 7 bases; J trimming: 2 bases; junction bases outside the gene matches: 7. CDR3 region: CASQISGGTTDTQYF. CDR3 bases: TGCGCCAGCCAAATTAGCGGGGGGACCACAGATACGCAGTATTTT.

This clonotype was seen a handful of times. The V and J genes are TRBV5-1 and TRBJ1-6; the match to TRBD1 covers 7 bases. The length of the CDR3 is 15 residues. The germline V gene encodes CDR1 SGHRS and CDR2 YFSETQ. J was trimmed by 7 bases and V by 0 bases; bases with no gene match: 4. The CDR3 coding sequence is TGCGCCAGCAGCTTGGTGTCAGGGGGGAATTCACCCCTCCACTTT. Translation: CASSLVSGGNSPLHF.

The CDR3 coding sequence is TGTGCCATCAGCCCGGCTAGCGGGAGGTCAGATACGCAGTATTTT. Translating it yields CAISPASGRSDTQYF. The chain recombines TRBV10-3 with TRBJ2-3, with 11 bases matching TRBD2. J gave up 4 bases and V 6 bases, and 6 bases lay outside the gene matches. The CDR3 runs 15 residues. The germline V gene has CDR1 ENHRY and CDR2 SYGVKD.

This sequence joins TRBV6-2 or TRBV6-3 and TRBJ2-7, with D perhaps TRBD1 (7 bases). With 7 bases removed from V and 4 bases from J, the gap between germline ends came to 17 bases. Germline V gene data show CDR1 as MNHEY and CDR2 as SVGEGT. The CDR3 sequence is 14 residues long. CDR3 nucleotide sequence: TGTGCCAGCAATGCGAGGAGGGGGCTTTACGAGCAGTACTTC. This codes for CASNARRGLYEQYF.

This clonotype has just a few counts. This rearrangement joins TRBV5-1 to TRBJ2-3; D tentatively fits TRBD1 or TRBD2 (5 bases each). The CDR3 is 12 amino acids. With 3 bases removed from V and 7 bases from J, the gap between germline ends came to 9 bases. Per the germline V gene, CDR1 is SGHRS and CDR2 is YFSETQ. The CDR3, as DNA: TGCGCCAGCAGCTCGGGGCGGAATACGCAGTATTTT. Translation: CASSSGRNTQYF.

This clonotype has just a few counts. The J gene is TRBJ2-3, the V gene TRBV12-3 or TRBV12-4, with 8 bases that match TRBD2. With 5 bases clipped from V and 3 bases from J, the junction kept 7 bases outside the gene matches. This CDR3 spans 15 amino acids. CDR3 bases: TGTGCCAGCAGTAACTTAGCGGGATTAACAGATACGCAGTATTTT. Amino acid sequence: CASSNLAGLTDTQYF.

V usage is TRBV7-9 and J usage is TRBJ1-5; weak D call: TRBD1 (5 bases). Germline CDR1 SEHNR, CDR2 FQNEAQ (reference sequence). V lost 3 bases and J 5 bases, leaving 11 bases between the germline ends. CDR3 length equals 14 residues. The chain's CDR3 is CASSFGTQDQPQHF. For the CDR3, the DNA is TGTGCCAGCAGCTTTGGAACACAGGATCAGCCCCAGCATTTT.

This clonotype has a handful of counts. V gene TRBV20-1 combines with J gene TRBJ2-7; 10 bases agree with TRBD2. Germline trimming cut 2 bases from V and 6 bases from J; bases unmatched to any gene: 19. Per germline, CDR1 DFQATT and CDR2 SNEGSKA (reference sequence). CDR3 length: 18 amino acids. As DNA, the CDR3 is TGCAGTGCTAGACCAATGGGACTGGCTAGCGGGAGTTCGGGCGAGCAGTACTTC. Translation: CSARPMGLASGSSGEQYF.

The genes are TRBV27 and TRBJ2-1; TRBD1 matches at 7 bases. The CDR3 runs 13 residues. V lost 5 bases and J lost 10; bases outside the gene matches: 8. Germline V gene lookup returns CDR1 MNHEY and CDR2 SMNVEV (reference sequence). The CDR3 DNA reads as TGTGCCAGCAGTCCAGGGGGAATAGGGGAGCAGTTCTTC. This translates into CASSPGGIGEQFF.

In its sample, this clonotype was seen a few times. The chain combines TRBV9 with TRBJ2-3; a possible D gene is TRBD1 (5 bases). V gave up 0 bases and J gave up 4 bases, with 15 bases separating them. The germline V gene has CDR1 SGDLS and CDR2 YYNGEE. The CDR3 extends over 16 amino acids. The CDR3 sequence is CASSVAFTSGSDTQYF. Written as DNA, the CDR3 is TGTGCCAGCAGCGTAGCGTTTACCTCAGGGTCAGATACGCAGTATTTT. The full variable domain, with the rest looked up from reference TRBV9 and TRBJ2-3, is DSGVTQTPKHLITATGQRVTLRCSPRSGDLSVYWYQQSLDQGLQFLIQYYNGEERAKGNILERFSAQQFPDLHSELNLSSLELGDSALYFCASSVAFTSGSDTQYFGPGTRLTVL.

The J gene is TRBJ2-3, the V gene TRBV20-1; D uncertain. CDR1 and CDR2 from the germline V gene are DFQATT and SNEGSKA (reference sequence). Trimming took off 1 base at V and 0 bases at J, with 8 bases between the two ends. CDR3 length: 14 amino acids. CDR3 DNA: TGCAGTGCTAGAGGGCAATTTAGCACAGATACGCAGTATTTT. It encodes CSARGQFSTDTQYF.

The CDR3: CASTSGLESYEQYF. The DNA for the CDR3 is TGTGCCAGCACAAGCGGACTCGAGAGCTACGAGCAGTACTTC. V is TRBV2 and J is TRBJ2-7; weak D call: TRBD2 (5 bases). Germline V gives CDR1 SNHLY, CDR2 FYNNEI. Trimming took off 7 bases at V and 3 bases at J, with 16 bases between the two ends. The CDR3 length is 14 residues.

The CDR3 DNA is TGTGCCAGCAGCTCGGGTCCCCTTCGGGGGTCCTACAATGAGCAGTTCTTC. It codes for CASSSGPLRGSYNEQFF. This rearrangement joins TRBV7-2 to TRBJ2-1; D may be TRBD2 (6 bases). The CDR3 has 17 amino acids. CDR1 is SGHTA, CDR2 FQGNSA, per germline. V was shortened by 4 bases and J by 1 base, with 17 bases between the two germline ends.

This chain connects TRBV10-3 to TRBJ2-7; D uncertain. The germline CDR1 and CDR2 sequences are ENHRY and SYGVKD. Trimming removed 7 bases from V and 1 base from J, with 11 bases in between. The CDR3 sequence is 13 residues long. The CDR3 DNA reads as TGTGCCATCATTGGTGCCGGATCCTACGAGCAGTACTTC. This codes for CAIIGAGSYEQYF.

This clonotype has a handful of counts. The V call is TRBV6-1, the J call TRBJ2-1, with 9 bases fitting TRBD1. The germline V gene encodes CDR1 MNHNS and CDR2 SASEGT. CDR3 length: 15 amino acids. The trim removed 4 bases at V and 2 bases at J, leaving 3 bases unmatched. In DNA form, the CDR3 reads TGTGCCAGCAGTGCACAGGGGGCAACCTACAATGAGCAGTTCTTC. This sequence encodes CASSAQGATYNEQFF.

This CDR3 reads CSVMALANTGELFF. The CDR3 nucleotides are TGCAGCGTTATGGCATTGGCTAACACCGGGGAGCTGTTTTTT. The genes are TRBV29-1 and TRBJ2-2; no clear D. There are 14 residues in the CDR3. Germline V gene sequence: CDR1 SQVTM, CDR2 ANQGSEA. V was pared by 5 bases and J by 2 bases, with 12 bases between.

This clonotype occurred a few times. The rearrangement links TRBV20-1 to TRBJ2-1; 7 bases map to TRBD1. Looked up from germline, CDR1 is DFQATT and CDR2 is SNEGSKA (reference sequence). The J segment lost 6 bases and the V segment lost 0 bases, leaving 2 bases of the junction unmatched. The CDR3 has 13 amino acids. The chain's CDR3 is CSARDRTGNEQFF. The CDR3 DNA follows: TGCAGTGCTAGAGATCGGACAGGCAATGAGCAGTTCTTC.

J is TRBJ1-5 and V is TRBV20-1; D possibly corresponds to TRBD1 (6 bases). This CDR3 contains 13 residues. CDR1 and CDR2 from the germline V gene are DFQATT and SNEGSKA (reference sequence). Trimming took off 6 bases at V and 2 bases at J, with 11 bases between the two ends. The CDR3 protein is CSANREGNQPQHF. The CDR3 bases are TGCAGTGCCAACAGGGAGGGCAATCAGCCCCAGCATTTT.

The chain has TRBV10-3 and TRBJ2-1, with 8 bases identical to TRBD1. The junction had 7 bases not matched to a gene; V was cut back by 10 bases and J by 5 bases. Germline assignment: CDR1 ENHRY and CDR2 SYGVKD. This CDR3 comprises 13 residues. CDR3 nucleotides: TGTGCCACCGGACAGGGAGAGAACAATGAGCAGTTCTTC. It yields the protein CATGQGENNEQFF.

V usage is TRBV3-1 and J usage is TRBJ2-1; possible D gene TRBD2, 7 bases. Germline lookup yields CDR1 LGHDT and CDR2 YNNKEL (reference sequence). Deletions cut 8 bases from V and 8 bases from J, with 16 bases between. This CDR3 comprises 13 residues. The CDR3 region is CASGPGGRYEQFF. The CDR3 DNA is TGTGCCAGCGGACCGGGGGGCAGATATGAGCAGTTCTTC.

CDR3 residues: CSASTGLGKTQYF. CDR3 bases: TGCAGTGCTTCGACGGGACTAGGAAAGACCCAGTACTTC. V and J are TRBV20-1 and TRBJ2-5, with 8 bases that match TRBD2. The CDR3 is made up of 13 amino acids. Germline V gene data show CDR1 as DFQATT and CDR2 as SNEGSKA (reference sequence). The V segment lost 5 bases and the J segment 6 bases; nucleotides outside the gene matches: 8.